The subject of this entry is one TCR beta chain. No antigen is known for it. The data belong to a study of cytomegalovirus exposure and HLA in healthy donors. General observations from the study: Sequencing likely caused a cluster of highly shared sequence variants. DRB1 showed the most TCR associations and HLA-C the fewest in a later analysis, as rates varied by HLA locus.

The PCR made use of 60 Vbeta and 13 Jbeta primers. TCRdb's table, derived via immunoSEQ multiplex PCR, lists solely in-frame clones and lacks some. The data hold over 100,000 clones, with around 84% observed a single time. The sequenced material came from PBMCs. This receptor was obtained from a woman between 18 and 29 years old in good health and CMV-seropositive.

The CDR3 DNA follows: TGTGCCAGCAGTGACCGAGGGTACACAGATACGCAGTATTTT. This encodes CASSDRGYTDTQYF. The V call is TRBV25-1, the J call TRBJ2-3, with D possibly being TRBD2 (5 bases). The CDR3 loop spans 14 amino acids. Trimming cost V 3 bases and J 2 bases, with 9 bases left between them. CDR1 is MGHDK, CDR2 SYGVNS, per germline.